Listed below are T cell receptor beta chains from one sample, sequenced in a study of technical replicates of blood from a few donors. This table comes from immunoSEQ multiplex PCR, and its TCRdb copy is limited to in-frame clones, with some not included. This sample carries approximately 75,000 clones, approximately 97% of them seen once, and the ten largest clones take about 0.29%. Material for sequencing was T cells isolated from PBMCs. The receptors were gathered from a human donor in good health. Each CDR3 is given with its conserved first and last residue. D genes are given only for firm matches. Clone size appears in some rows only: once, few, many, or a class for an expanded clone.

J: TRBJ1-1
size: -
D: -
V: TRBV6-1
length: 15
DNA: TGTGCCAGCAGTGAGCCGCAGGGTGTTGGCACTGAAGCTTTCTTT
CDR3: CASSEPQGVGTEAFF

J: TRBJ2-3
size: once
D: TRBD1
V: TRBV29-1
length: 15
DNA: TGCAGCGTTGAAGATACTGGGACAGGCACAGATACGCAGTATTTT
CDR3: CSVEDTGTGTDTQYF

J: TRBJ2-5
size: -
D: TRBD2
V: TRBV7-9
length: 16
DNA: TGTGCCAGCAGCTCAGGGACTAGCGGATTCCAAGAGACCCAGTACTTC
CDR3: CASSSGTSGFQETQYF

J: TRBJ1-3
size: -
D: -
V: TRBV6-5
length: 13
DNA: TGTGCCAGCAGTTACTCGTTAGGAAACACCATATATTTT
CDR3: CASSYSLGNTIYF

J: TRBJ2-5
size: -
D: TRBD2
V: TRBV4-1
length: 16
DNA: TGCGCCAGCAGCCAAGATCCCGCGGGAGTGAGGGAGACCCAGTACTTC
CDR3: CASSQDPAGVRETQYF

J: TRBJ2-3
size: -
D: TRBD1
V: TRBV7-2
length: 14
DNA: TGTGCCAGCAGCTTTGGACAGGGAGAACATACGCAGTATTTT
CDR3: CASSFGQGEHTQYF

J: TRBJ1-5
size: -
D: TRBD1
V: TRBV28
length: 16
DNA: TGTGCCAGCATCTCACCCGGGACAGGGGGCAGTCAGCCCCAGCATTTT
CDR3: CASISPGTGGSQPQHF

J: TRBJ2-3
size: -
D: TRBD2
V: TRBV2
length: 15
DNA: TGTGCCAGCAGTGAGGAAACTAGCGGGAGAGATACGCAGTATTTT
CDR3: CASSEETSGRDTQYF

J: TRBJ2-2
size: -
D: TRBD1
V: TRBV5-1
length: 17
DNA: TGCGCCAGCAGCCCGGCTTCCGGGACAGCAAACACCGGGGAGCTGTTTTTT
CDR3: CASSPASGTANTGELFF

J: TRBJ2-1
size: -
D: TRBD2
V: TRBV7-3
length: 19
DNA: TGTGCCAGCAGCCGGACAGGGACTAGCGGAAAGGGGCCCTACAATGAGCAGTTCTTC
CDR3: CASSRTGTSGKGPYNEQFF

J: TRBJ1-5
size: -
D: TRBD1
V: TRBV7-2
length: 13
DNA: TGTGCCAGCAGCCAGGGACAGGTTCGTTCCCAGCATTTT
CDR3: CASSQGQVRSQHF

J: TRBJ2-5
size: -
D: TRBD2
V: TRBV30
length: 17
DNA: TGTGCCTGGAGTTCTCCCTTAGCGGGAGAACGAGGAGAGACCCAGTACTTC
CDR3: CAWSSPLAGERGETQYF

J: TRBJ2-5
size: -
D: TRBD2
V: TRBV27
length: 15
DNA: TGTGCCAGCAGTTTATTTCCCAGCGGGAGTGAGACCCAGTACTTC
CDR3: CASSLFPSGSETQYF

J: TRBJ2-5
size: -
D: -
V: TRBV27
length: 17
DNA: TGTGCCAGCCGGGACCGGGGGAATAGTGGGAGGATGGAGACCCAGTACTTC
CDR3: CASRDRGNSGRMETQYF

J: TRBJ2-1
size: -
D: -
V: TRBV7-9
length: 14
DNA: TGTGCCAGCAGCTTAGGATCGCACCTAAAGGAGCAGTTCTTC
CDR3: CASSLGSHLKEQFF

J: TRBJ2-1
size: -
D: -
V: TRBV12-5
length: 13
DNA: TGTGCTAGTGAGGGGGAGATGGGAAATGAGCAGTTCTTC
CDR3: CASEGEMGNEQFF

J: TRBJ2-7
size: once
D: -
V: TRBV27
length: 14
DNA: TGTGCCAGCAGTTCTCAACGGGAGAGGTACGAGCAGTACTTC
CDR3: CASSSQRERYEQYF

J: TRBJ2-7
size: -
D: TRBD1
V: TRBV6-6
length: 14
DNA: TGTGCCAGCACTTATCTCTCCGGACAGGACGAGCAGTACTTC
CDR3: CASTYLSGQDEQYF

J: TRBJ1-2
size: once
D: TRBD1
V: TRBV29-1
length: 12
DNA: TGCAGCGTCGAGGGGACAGAATATGGCTACACCTTC
CDR3: CSVEGTEYGYTF

J: TRBJ2-7
size: -
D: -
V: TRBV29-1
length: 14
DNA: TGCAGCGTTGAAGGCACGGGGTCCTTCTACGAGCAGTACTTC
CDR3: CSVEGTGSFYEQYF

J: TRBJ2-7
size: -
D: TRBD2
V: TRBV5-4
length: 18
DNA: TGTGCCAGCAGCTTGGGCCGCCATCTAGCGGGTTCGATCTACGAGCAGTACTTC
CDR3: CASSLGRHLAGSIYEQYF

J: TRBJ2-7
size: -
D: -
V: TRBV28
length: 11
DNA: TGTGCCAGCGGGCTCTCCTACGAGCAGTACTTC
CDR3: CASGLSYEQYF

J: TRBJ2-7
size: once
D: -
V: TRBV2
length: 12
DNA: TGTGCCAGCAGTGAAGGTACAATTAAGCAGTACTTC
CDR3: CASSEGTIKQYF

J: TRBJ2-3
size: -
D: TRBD1
V: TRBV13
length: 17
DNA: TGTGCCAGCAGCTTAGGGACAGGGGTTCGGGTCACAGATACGCAGTATTTT
CDR3: CASSLGTGVRVTDTQYF

J: TRBJ2-1
size: -
D: TRBD2
V: TRBV5-4
length: 14
DNA: TGTGCCAGCAGCCCAGGACTAGCGAAAACTGAGCAGTTCTTC
CDR3: CASSPGLAKTEQFF

J: TRBJ2-1
size: -
D: -
V: TRBV29-1
length: 9
DNA: TGCAGCGTGGGACACCCCGGGTTCTTC
CDR3: CSVGHPGFF

J: TRBJ2-7
size: once
D: -
V: TRBV7-9
length: 16
DNA: TGTGCCAGCACCCCTAGTTGGACTGAACGGGTTTACGAGCAGTACTTC
CDR3: CASTPSWTERVYEQYF

J: TRBJ1-3
size: -
D: -
V: TRBV9
length: 15
DNA: TGTGCCAGCAGCGAATCCGGGACAAATGGAAACACCATATATTTT
CDR3: CASSESGTNGNTIYF

J: TRBJ2-2
size: few
D: -
V: TRBV5-1
length: 12
DNA: TGCGCCAGCAGCGGCAACACCGGGGAGCTGTTTTTT
CDR3: CASSGNTGELFF

J: TRBJ2-2
size: once
D: TRBD1
V: TRBV7-3
length: 16
DNA: TGTGCCAGCAGCGGGACAGCCCCCGCAAACACCGGGGAGCTGTTTTTT
CDR3: CASSGTAPANTGELFF

J: TRBJ2-3
size: -
D: -
V: TRBV11-2
length: 16
DNA: TGTGCCAGCAGCTTGTTTTTGCAAGGGGGGGCAGATACGCAGTATTTT
CDR3: CASSLFLQGGADTQYF

J: TRBJ2-7
size: -
D: -
V: TRBV5-1
length: 13
DNA: TGCGCCAGCAGCGGGCGGGGAGGCTACGAGCAGTACTTC
CDR3: CASSGRGGYEQYF

J: TRBJ1-1
size: once
D: -
V: TRBV27
length: 14
DNA: TGTGCCAGCAGTATTGGAGCGGGTAACACTGAAGCTTTCTTT
CDR3: CASSIGAGNTEAFF

J: TRBJ2-5
size: -
D: TRBD1
V: TRBV30
length: 17
DNA: TGTGCCTGGAGTGATAGGACAGGGGGCGAGGTGGAAGAGACCCAGTACTTC
CDR3: CAWSDRTGGEVEETQYF

J: TRBJ2-7
size: -
D: TRBD2
V: TRBV27
length: 14
DNA: TGTGCCAGCAGTCCAGCCCCCTGGGGGGGCGAGCAGTACTTC
CDR3: CASSPAPWGGEQYF

J: TRBJ2-7
size: -
D: TRBD1
V: TRBV27
length: 14
DNA: TGTGCCAGCAGCCTCGGGACAGGTTTCTACGAGCAGTACTTC
CDR3: CASSLGTGFYEQYF

J: TRBJ2-1
size: -
D: -
V: TRBV9
length: 13
DNA: TGTGCCAGCAGCGTAGCTAGCGTCAATGAGCAGTTCTTC
CDR3: CASSVASVNEQFF

J: TRBJ2-3
size: -
D: -
V: TRBV29-1
length: 13
DNA: TGCAGCGTTGAAGATCTTCCCACAGATACGCAGTATTTT
CDR3: CSVEDLPTDTQYF